This TCR beta chain was recovered during a study of graft-versus-host responses after intestinal transplantation. CDR1 is MRHNA and CDR2 is SNTAGT in the germline V gene. The CDR3 consists of 13 residues. The trim removed 6 bases at V and 3 bases at J, leaving 3 bases unmatched. Method: immunoSEQ multiplex PCR; TCRdb's copy keeps in-frame clones and lacks some. The sample lists about 100,000 clones, 91% occurring once. Notes on this clone: The antigen remains unidentified.

This specimen was unstimulated CD4+ T cells sorted from spleen or lymph node cells, taken before transplant. The source of this sequence is a human donor who was the organ donor for an intestinal transplant. The chain combines TRBV6-4 with TRBJ1-1, with 8 bases identical to TRBD1. CDR3 protein: CASRQDRDTEAFF. In nucleotides, the CDR3 is TGTGCCAGCAGACAGGACAGGGACACTGAAGCTTTCTTT.